Reported below is one T cell receptor (beta chain). The antigen it recognizes is unknown. No base qualities exist here, and no much larger clone lies one base off it. The data stem from a study of T cell changes during pregnancy in multiple sclerosis (dated by TCRdb to the late 2010s). About the study as a whole: The study looked at changes in the T cell repertoire across pregnancy in women with multiple sclerosis.

Library preparation employed the immunoSEQ multiplex PCR assay. TCRdb limited this immuneACCESS table to in-frame rearrangements with V and J called. A share of clones is missing; checked studies link under half to unresolved V genes, and the rest is unexplained. The sample profile shows fewer than 85,000 clones; about 95% of them were found once. Approximately 2.4% of the sample goes to the ten largest clones. For CDR1 and CDR2, the germline V gene (reference sequence) lists LNHDA and SQIVND. Deletion took 4 bases off V and 7 bases off J, with a span of 9 bases between the germline ends. The CDR3 measures 12 amino acids from cysteine to phenylalanine. The CDR3 DNA has 36 bases and is translated from base 1.

This receptor chain uses TRBV19 and TRBJ2-3; there is no confident call for the D gene. The sequences come from peripheral blood, collected in the third trimester of pregnancy. The sequence was collected from a female donor with multiple sclerosis, enrolled in a pregnancy study. The base sequence is TGTGCCAGTAGTAAAGCCGTGTATACGCAGTATTTT. It is translated as CASSKAVYTQYF.